The 27 T cell receptor beta chains presented below share a single source sample, sequenced in a study of blood T cell repertoires in COVID-19. Here immunoSEQ multiplex PCR was the method, and the copy in TCRdb shows in-frame clones only, minus some. The sample includes about 300,000 clones, approximately 82% seen only once; the top ten take approximately 1.3%. The sample consisted of peripheral blood. All receptors come from a woman in her forties or fifties with acute or convalescent COVID-19.

This clone was detected a few times. Other DNA sequences of this sample code for an identical CDR3. The chain carries TRBV9 and TRBJ1-1; maybe TRBD1 (6 bases). CDR3 length equals 13 residues. Germline V gene lookup returns CDR1 SGDLS and CDR2 YYNGEE. V gave up 0 bases and J gave up 4 bases, with 7 bases separating them. The CDR3 loop reads CASSVEGGTEAFF. CDR3 sequence (DNA): TGTGCCAGCAGCGTAGAAGGGGGCACTGAAGCTTTCTTT.

V gene TRBV30 combines with J gene TRBJ2-5, with TRBD2 matching over 7 bases. The germline V gene encodes CDR1 GTSNPN and CDR2 SVGIG (reference sequence). V dropped 2 bases and J dropped 5; count of bases not matched to a gene: 11. This CDR3 has 15 amino acids. CDR3 amino acids: CAWSHGGGPGETQYF. CDR3 nucleotide sequence: TGTGCCTGGAGTCATGGGGGAGGGCCGGGGGAGACCCAGTACTTC.

J is TRBJ1-6 and V is TRBV5-8; D might be TRBD1 (5 bases). CDR1 and CDR2 (germline): SGHTS, YDEGEE. CDR3 length: 14 amino acids. The V gene lost 0 bases and the J gene lost 10 bases, with 11 bases spanning the gap. This CDR3 is CASSLGGVRSPLHF. CDR3 bases: TGTGCCAGCAGCTTGGGGGGGGTCAGATCACCCCTCCACTTT.

For the CDR3, the DNA is TGTGCCAGCAGCTACGACAGTTACGAGCAGTACGTC. Protein sequence: CASSYDSYEQYV. The chain uses TRBV2 and TRBJ2-7, with D possibly being TRBD1 (5 bases). Germline V lookup: CDR1 SNHLY, CDR2 FYNNEI. This CDR3 comprises 12 residues. V was trimmed by 6 bases and J by 4 bases, leaving 10 bases between them.

V and J are TRBV18 and TRBJ2-1, with TRBD2 identical over 7 bases. V was clipped by 2 bases and J by 6 bases; unmatched bases: 16. The CDR3 sequence is 18 residues long. Germline V gene lookup returns CDR1 KGHSH and CDR2 LQKENI. CDR3 sequence reads: CASSPIAPGGSGLNEQFF. DNA for the CDR3: TGTGCCAGCTCACCAATAGCGCCGGGGGGTAGCGGGCTCAATGAGCAGTTCTTC.

The chain's CDR3 is CSVEGYGGSSEAFF. The CDR3 DNA follows: TGCAGCGTTGAAGGGTACGGGGGGAGCTCTGAAGCTTTCTTT. The chain recombines TRBV29-1 with TRBJ1-1; possibly TRBD1 for D (5 bases). This CDR3 is 14 amino acids long. Per germline, CDR1 SQVTM and CDR2 ANQGSEA. V shed 1 base and J shed 6 bases, with 15 bases lying between them.

The gene calls are TRBV29-1 and TRBJ1-2, with a possible D match to TRBD1 (6 bases). Trimming shortened V by 0 bases and J by 8 bases, and 16 bases separated the two germline ends. The CDR3 runs to 14 residues. The V gene's germline CDR1 is SQVTM and CDR2 ANQGSEA. The CDR3 nucleotides read TGCAGCGTTGAAGACTTGGGACAACTAAGAGGCTACACCTTC. Translating gives CSVEDLGQLRGYTF.

This rearrangement joins TRBV29-1 to TRBJ2-1, with 9 bases fitting TRBD2. The CDR3 runs 15 residues. Germline-derived CDR1 and CDR2 are SQVTM and ANQGSEA. V lost 3 bases, J lost 5 bases, and 8 bases stayed unmatched. The CDR3 region is CSVEIAGAVHNEQFF. The CDR3, as DNA: TGCAGCGTTGAGATAGCGGGGGCCGTACACAATGAGCAGTTCTTC.

The chain couples TRBV5-1 to TRBJ2-7; 11 positions match TRBD2. The germline gives CDR1 SGHRS, CDR2 YFSETQ. The V segment lost 3 bases and the J segment 3 bases; nucleotides outside the gene matches: 2. CDR3 length equals 14 residues. CDR3 DNA sequence: TGCGCCAGCAGCTACGGGACTAGCGGCTACGAGCAGTACGTC. Its protein product is CASSYGTSGYEQYV.

Only a few counts were recorded for this clone. The chain carries TRBV20-1 and TRBJ2-7; a possible D gene is TRBD2 (6 bases). Germline-derived CDR1 and CDR2 are DFQATT and SNEGSKA (reference sequence). This CDR3 has 10 amino acids. Trimming took 5 bases from V and 4 from J, leaving 6 bases between them. The CDR3 region is CSAGTYEQYF. The DNA of the CDR3 is TGCAGTGCTGGGACTTACGAGCAGTACTTC.

The J gene is TRBJ2-3, the V gene TRBV4-1; the D is unclear. Germline CDR1 MGHRA, CDR2 YSYEKL. The CDR3 totals 16 residues. V lost 5 bases and J 2 bases, leaving 17 bases between the germline ends. The CDR3 spells CASSVEERVVTDTQYF. The CDR3 DNA sequence: TGCGCCAGCAGCGTCGAGGAGAGAGTAGTCACAGATACGCAGTATTTT.

The chain carries TRBV7-8 and TRBJ1-6; no definite D call. This CDR3 contains 16 residues. V was shortened by 3 bases and J by 7 bases, with 16 bases between the two germline ends. In germline, CDR1 is SGHVS, CDR2 FQNEAQ. DNA for the CDR3: TGTGCCAGCAGCTTCGGCCAGCGGGCAGGAAATTCACCCCTCCACTTT. Translation gives CASSFGQRAGNSPLHF.

This chain joins TRBV18 and TRBJ1-2; TRBD1 aligns across 8 bases. With V trimmed by 3 bases and J by 7 bases, 7 bases remained unmatched. Germline V lookup: CDR1 KGHSH, CDR2 LQKENI. The CDR3 consists of 14 residues. CDR3 sequence reads: CASSPQGQGGGYTF. In DNA, the CDR3 is TGTGCCAGCTCACCGCAAGGACAGGGAGGTGGCTACACCTTC. Complete variable domain (other parts from reference TRBV18 and TRBJ1-2): NAGVMQNPRHLVRRRGQEARLRCSPMKGHSHVYWYRQLPEEGLKFMVYLQKENIIDESGMPKERFSAEFPKEGPSILRIQQVVRGDSAAYFCASSPQGQGGGYTFGSGTRLTVV.

This rearrangement joins TRBV7-3 to TRBJ1-2, with unresolved D. V was cut by 11 bases and J by 4 bases, with 20 bases left in between. This CDR3 is built from 14 residues. Germline assignment: CDR1 SGHTA and CDR2 FQGTGA. The CDR3 sequence: CARFGGRVGYGYTF. CDR3 nucleotides: TGTGCCCGCTTTGGAGGGAGAGTCGGCTATGGCTACACCTTC.

This chain links TRBV28 with TRBJ1-5; D gene uncertain. The CDR3 totals 15 residues. V shed 5 bases and J shed 2 bases, with 13 bases lying between them. Germline assignment: CDR1 MDHEN and CDR2 SYDVKM. CDR3 DNA: TGTGCCAGCAGTGCTACCCTGGGAGGCAATCAGCCCCAGCATTTT. Translated, it gives CASSATLGGNQPQHF.

The chain recombines TRBV20-1 with TRBJ2-5; a weak D match, TRBD2 (5 bases). The germline gives CDR1 DFQATT, CDR2 SNEGSKA (reference sequence). The CDR3 loop spans 13 amino acids. V was pared by 3 bases and J by 5 bases, with 13 bases between. In DNA, the CDR3 is TGCAGTGCTAGTCCCACTAGTCGGGAGACCCAGTACTTC. The encoded protein is CSASPTSRETQYF.

The chain is built from TRBV5-1 and TRBJ1-4; no definite D call. The V gene's germline CDR1 is SGHRS and CDR2 YFSETQ. The CDR3 is 14 residues long. Trimming stripped 1 base from V and 5 bases from J, with 9 bases between. The DNA of the CDR3 is TGCGCCAGCAGCTTGAAAGTGGGCAATGAAAAACTGTTTTTT. Protein sequence: CASSLKVGNEKLFF.

The chain carries TRBV7-3 and TRBJ1-1, with D uncertain. Germline V gene data show CDR1 as SGHTA and CDR2 as FQGTGA. This CDR3 is built from 15 residues. V lost 4 bases, J lost 0 bases, and 12 bases lay in between. The DNA for the CDR3 is TGTGCCAGCAGCTCTGACTCCGTCATGAACACTGAAGCTTTCTTT. Translation gives CASSSDSVMNTEAFF.

The genes are TRBV29-1 and TRBJ1-5; D perhaps matches TRBD1 (5 bases). Per the germline V gene, CDR1 is SQVTM and CDR2 is ANQGSEA. CDR3 size: 13 residues. V was shortened by 4 bases and J by 7 bases, with 14 bases between the two germline ends. For the CDR3, the DNA is TGCAGCGTTGGGGGCGGCCCGGGCCAGCCCCAGCATTTT. Its protein is CSVGGGPGQPQHF.

The V call is TRBV18, the J call TRBJ1-1, with 8 nucleotides matching TRBD1. This CDR3 spans 15 amino acids. The ends lost 3 bases at V and 5 bases at J; junction bases unmatched: 8. CDR1 KGHSH and CDR2 LQKENI come from the germline V gene. CDR3 nucleotides: TGTGCCAGCTCACCCGAGAGACAGGGGTTTACTGAAGCTTTCTTT. It is translated as CASSPERQGFTEAFF.

The chain has TRBV7-6 and TRBJ1-4; 8 nucleotides agree with TRBD1. Germline CDR1 reads SGHVS; CDR2 reads FNYEAQ. After removal of 5 bases from V and 1 base from J, the junction contained 3 bases not matched to a gene. The CDR3 is 15 residues long. DNA of the CDR3: TGTGCCAGCAGCCGACAGGGGAAAACTAATGAAAAACTGTTTTTT. Its protein is CASSRQGKTNEKLFF.

V and J are TRBV4-1 and TRBJ1-2, with TRBD1 identical over 7 bases. The CDR3 extends over 16 amino acids. The V segment lost 2 bases and the J segment 3 bases; nucleotides outside the gene matches: 9. The germline gives CDR1 MGHRA, CDR2 YSYEKL. Here the CDR3 reads CASSQRPAGGDYGYTF. CDR3 coding DNA: TGCGCCAGCAGCCAACGGCCGGCAGGGGGAGACTATGGCTACACCTTC.

The chain uses TRBV7-9 and TRBJ1-5; TRBD1 aligns across 7 bases. Looked up from germline, CDR1 is SEHNR and CDR2 is FQNEAQ (reference sequence). This CDR3 region has 17 residues. V dropped 5 bases and J dropped 0; count of bases not matched to a gene: 10. The CDR3 DNA reads TGTGCCAGCAGCCGGGACAGTACGTCAGATAGCAATCAGCCCCAGCATTTT. Protein product: CASSRDSTSDSNQPQHF.

The J gene is TRBJ1-2, the V gene TRBV18, with D hard to call. This CDR3 is built from 14 residues. Trimming shortened V by 6 bases and J by 3 bases, and 14 bases separated the two germline ends. The germline V gene has CDR1 KGHSH and CDR2 LQKENI. CDR3 bases: TGTGCCAGCTCGTACCAGGTGGGAGACTATGGCTACACCTTC. Its protein is CASSYQVGDYGYTF.

The V call is TRBV27, the J call TRBJ2-1; 8 nucleotides line up with TRBD1. J was trimmed by 1 base and V by 5 bases; bases with no gene match: 7. Germline lookup yields CDR1 MNHEY and CDR2 SMNVEV (reference sequence). The CDR3 spans 16 residues. The CDR3 DNA follows: TGTGCCAGCAGTGCGACAGGGGCCCGGTCCTACAATGAGCAGTTCTTC. Translated: CASSATGARSYNEQFF.

The table lists this clone with a count of one. The chain links TRBV2 to TRBJ2-3, with TRBD1 matching 9 bases. Germline V gives CDR1 SNHLY, CDR2 FYNNEI. The ends lost 8 bases at V and 7 bases at J; junction bases unmatched: 7. The CDR3 length is 13 residues. Here the CDR3 DNA reads TGTGCCAGCGCGGGACAGGGAGGTTATACGCAGTATTTT. The encoded protein is CASAGQGGYTQYF.

The chain links TRBV7-9 to TRBJ2-3; possibly TRBD2 for D (6 bases). The V and J ends lost 0 bases and 8 bases respectively, with 24 bases between them. The CDR3 contains 18 residues. CDR1 SEHNR and CDR2 FQNEAQ come from the germline V gene (reference sequence). This CDR3 is CASSLARLFGSEGPTQYF. The CDR3 DNA reads as TGTGCCAGCAGCTTAGCGCGGCTTTTCGGGAGCGAGGGCCCTACGCAGTATTTT.